A selection of T cell receptor beta chains follows, all from one sample in a study of blood T cell repertoires in COVID-19. Here immunoSEQ multiplex PCR was the method, and the copy in TCRdb shows in-frame clones only, minus some. The sample has roughly 58,000 clones; 72% are singletons. The sample comprised PBMCs or T cells enriched from blood (not recorded which). The receptors were sampled from a woman aged 55-70 years who had been exposed to COVID-19. Each CDR3 is given with its conserved first and last residue. D genes are given only for firm matches. Expanded clones are given a class, and other clones once, few, many or no size at all.

v_gene,len,j_gene,abundance,d_gene,CDR3aa,CDR3nt
TRBV5-4,14,TRBJ2-7,NA,TRBD1,CASSSDRDTYEQYF,TGTGCCAGCAGCTCCGACAGGGACACCTACGAGCAGTACTTC
TRBV28,17,TRBJ1-5,NA,NA,CASSPPRQVYSNQPQHF,TGTGCCAGCAGTCCGCCACGACAGGTTTATAGCAATCAGCCCCAGCATTTT
TRBV7-6,13,TRBJ1-2,NA,NA,CASSLVRGKGYTF,TGTGCCAGCAGCTTAGTACGGGGGAAGGGCTACACCTTC
TRBV18,14,TRBJ2-1,many,TRBD1,CASSPEQGAGEQFF,TGTGCCAGCTCACCGGAACAGGGGGCTGGTGAGCAGTTCTTC
TRBV28,12,TRBJ1-4,NA,TRBD1,CASGTGGEKLFF,TGTGCCAGCGGGACAGGGGGTGAAAAACTGTTTTTT
TRBV6-5,13,TRBJ1-5,NA,NA,CASSYSRGQPQHF,TGTGCCAGCAGTTACTCCAGGGGTCAGCCCCAGCATTTT
TRBV19,15,TRBJ2-1,few,TRBD2,CASSIRASGHNEQFF,TGTGCCAGTAGTATAAGGGCTAGCGGACACAATGAGCAGTTCTTC
TRBV7-9,18,TRBJ2-7,NA,TRBD2,CASSLGLFAQRGSYEQYF,TGTGCCAGCAGCTTAGGTCTGTTTGCCCAGCGGGGTTCCTACGAGCAGTACTTC
TRBV19,14,TRBJ1-2,NA,NA,CASTQQVVDYGYTF,TGTGCCAGTACTCAACAGGTGGTCGATTATGGCTACACCTTC
TRBV10-3,14,TRBJ2-3,few,NA,CAISPDSLTDTQYF,TGTGCCATCAGTCCGGACAGTTTAACAGATACGCAGTATTTT
TRBV11-2,14,TRBJ2-7,NA,NA,CASSLVGDAYEQYF,TGTGCCAGCAGCTTAGTCGGGGATGCCTACGAGCAGTACTTC
TRBV14,13,TRBJ1-6,NA,NA,CASSPRTGAPLHF,TGTGCCAGCAGTCCGAGGACGGGGGCACCCCTCCACTTT
TRBV9,15,TRBJ1-6,NA,NA,CASSTRGGAESPLHF,TGTGCCAGCAGCACGAGGGGGGGCGCTGAGTCACCCCTCCACTTT
TRBV18,15,TRBJ1-3,NA,TRBD1,CASSPSRQGANTIYF,TGTGCCAGCTCACCATCGAGACAGGGGGCCAACACCATATATTTT
TRBV3-1/TRBV3-2,13,TRBJ1-1,once,NA,CASSQAGLGEAFF,TGTGCCAGCAGCCAAGCCGGACTGGGTGAAGCTTTCTTT
TRBV4-1,17,TRBJ2-7,NA,TRBD1,CASSLKPRDRGDYEQYF,TGCGCCAGCAGCCTTAAGCCCCGGGACAGGGGGGACTACGAGCAGTACTTC
TRBV19,12,TRBJ2-2,few,NA,CASRPVRGELFF,TGTGCCAGTAGGCCGGTACGAGGGGAGCTGTTTTTT
TRBV11-3,13,TRBJ2-7,NA,TRBD2,CASSLSGGAEQYF,TGTGCCAGCAGCTTAAGCGGGGGGGCCGAGCAGTACTTC